This TCR beta chain emerged from a study of identical twins. TCRdb analysed the 5' RACE reads with MiXCR anew, one entry per CDR3 protein. The data show 450,000 or so distinct CDR3 sequences, with around 15% seen just once and approximately 1% held by the top ten. The study's findings and limits: Because invariant MAIT and iNKT cells could be present, zero-insertion analyses could be partly confounded. Low generation-probability sequences were in excess among twin-shared out-of-frame alpha sequences. Conclusions came from cross-sectional statistical analysis, not from following the same donors. Model-predicted out-of-frame TCR alpha sharing fell below observed values in monozygotic twins.

Germline CDR1 is SGHTA and CDR2 is FQGNSA. Trimming removed 1 base from V and 0 bases from J, with 12 bases in between. This CDR3 spans 17 amino acids. This clonotype was detected many times. Its antigen is not known. These sequences were also reported in another study, on yellow fever vaccine responses in identical twins.

Material: CD4+ T cells sorted from blood. V gene TRBV7-2 combines with J gene TRBJ2-2, with a weak D call TRBD2 (6 bases). This receptor was taken from a woman aged 18-29 years in good health. In DNA, the CDR3 is TGTGCCAGCAGCTTAGTGTCTAGCGTTTCGAACACCGGGGAGCTGTTTTTT. Amino acids: CASSLVSSVSNTGELFF.